This is a list of T cell receptor beta chains from one sample in a study of glioma-infiltrating T cells. TCRdb fed the multiplex PCR reads into MiXCR, producing one record per CDR3 protein. Of 100,000 to 150,000 distinct CDR3 sequences in the sample, around 25% are singletons; the top ten hold under 35%. Sequenced: glioma tissue, nonneoplastic brain tissue, or PBMCs (not recorded which). All receptors derive from a human donor with low-grade glioma or glioblastoma, undergoing nonglioma brain surgery, or in good health (not recorded which). Both conserved end residues are part of each CDR3. The order of the fields is CDR3 protein, CDR3 DNA, J gene, D gene, V gene, CDR3 length, clone size. D genes are given only for firm matches. Where a row states a size, it is once, few, many or the class of an expanded clone; other rows omit it.

CDR3aa: CASSSGLSNQPQHF
CDR3nt: TGTGCCAGCAGCTCGGGACTTTCCAATCAGCCCCAGCATTTT
j_gene: TRBJ1-5
d_gene: NA
v_gene: TRBV7-2
len: 14
abundance: many

CDR3aa: CASSPRPSGVGTQYF
CDR3nt: TGTGCCAGCAGCCCTCGCCCTAGCGGGGTAGGTACGCAGTATTTT
j_gene: TRBJ2-3
d_gene: TRBD2
v_gene: TRBV7-2
len: 15
abundance: few

CDR3aa: CSASRQGLYIQYF
CDR3nt: TGCAGTGCTAGCCGACAGGGGTTGTACATTCAGTACTTC
j_gene: TRBJ2-4
d_gene: TRBD1
v_gene: TRBV20-1
len: 13
abundance: NA

CDR3aa: CATSDSLLADEQLF
CDR3nt: TGTGCCACCAGTGATTCACTACTAGCGGATGAGCAGCTCTTC
j_gene: TRBJ2-1
d_gene: TRBD2
v_gene: TRBV24-1
len: 14
abundance: few

CDR3aa: CAISGETTNEKLFF
CDR3nt: TGTGCCATCAGTGGGGAGACAACTAATGAAAAACTGTTTTTT
j_gene: TRBJ1-4
d_gene: NA
v_gene: TRBV6-2/TRBV6-3
len: 14
abundance: NA

CDR3aa: CASSASSGANTEAFF
CDR3nt: TGTGCCAGCAGTGCTTCTTCAGGCGCCAACACTGAAGCTTTCTTT
j_gene: TRBJ1-1
d_gene: NA
v_gene: TRBV6-1
len: 15
abundance: many

CDR3aa: CATHGESAEAFF
CDR3nt: TGTGCCACCCACGGGGAATCGGCTGAAGCTTTCTTT
j_gene: TRBJ1-1
d_gene: NA
v_gene: TRBV27
len: 12
abundance: many

CDR3aa: CSAQRGGTGANVLTF
CDR3nt: TGCAGTGCCCAGCGGGGGGGTACTGGGGCCAACGTCCTGACTTTC
j_gene: TRBJ2-6
d_gene: TRBD2
v_gene: TRBV20-1
len: 15
abundance: NA

CDR3aa: CASRPSMGVSGANVLTF
CDR3nt: TGTGCCAGCAGGCCTTCAATGGGGGTCTCTGGGGCCAACGTCCTGACTTTC
j_gene: TRBJ2-6
d_gene: NA
v_gene: TRBV27
len: 17
abundance: few

CDR3aa: CASSSNRASNQPQHF
CDR3nt: TGTGCCAGCAGCTCGAACAGGGCTAGCAATCAGCCCCAGCATTTT
j_gene: TRBJ1-5
d_gene: NA
v_gene: TRBV12-3/TRBV12-4
len: 15
abundance: NA

CDR3aa: CSARSVGGGDLYGYTF
CDR3nt: TGCAGTGCTAGATCAGTGGGAGGAGGAGACCTCTATGGCTACACCTTC
j_gene: TRBJ1-2
d_gene: NA
v_gene: TRBV20-1
len: 16
abundance: many

CDR3aa: CASSRDLTGTQYF
CDR3nt: TGTGCCAGCAGCCGGGACCTCACAGGTACGCAGTATTTT
j_gene: TRBJ2-3
d_gene: NA
v_gene: TRBV12-3/TRBV12-4
len: 13
abundance: once

CDR3aa: CSARDPAGRAETQYF
CDR3nt: TGCAGTGCTAGAGATCCGGCAGGGAGGGCGGAGACCCAGTACTTC
j_gene: TRBJ2-5
d_gene: TRBD2
v_gene: TRBV20-1
len: 15
abundance: many